These 24 T cell receptor beta chains came from one sample sequenced in a study of T cells expressing NK-cell markers. TCRdb reprocessed the 5' RACE reads, keeping one entry per CDR3 protein, no DNA. This listing includes some 150,000 distinct CDR3 sequences. The sequenced sample consisted of blood T cells: a sorted CD56 or NKG2C T cell subset, CD4+ or CD8+ T cells, or bulk PBMC T cells (not recorded which). These receptors originate from a man between 18 and 29 years old in good health.

This chain joins TRBV11-2 and TRBJ2-7; TCRdb indicates TRBD1, and absent DNA this call remains unverified. This CDR3 contains 15 residues. In germline, CDR1 is SGHAT, CDR2 FQNNGV. The CDR3: CASSLDGSRAYEQYF.

The gene calls are TRBV7-2 and TRBJ2-1. CDR3 length: 16 amino acids. Germline CDR1 reads SGHTA; CDR2 reads FQGNSA. CDR3 in amino acids: CASSLLAGGAYNEQFF.

The V and J genes are TRBV12-3 or TRBV12-4 and TRBJ2-1; the TCRdb call, TRBD2, lacks DNA for checking. The CDR3 loop spans 16 amino acids. This CDR3 is CASSVGLAGGLYQQFF.

The rearrangement joins TRBV27 to TRBJ2-1; the TRBD2 assignment by TCRdb is unverifiable without DNA. The germline CDR1 and CDR2 sequences are MNHEY and SMNVEV (reference sequence). This CDR3 has 13 amino acids. CDR3 loop: CASSLLAGGEQFF.

V is TRBV5-1 and J is TRBJ2-2; there is no DNA to check the TCRdb D call of TRBD1. The CDR3 contains 17 residues. The germline CDR1 and CDR2 sequences are SGHRS and YFSETQ. The CDR3 loop reads CASSPDFTGMNTGELFF.

V gene TRBV7-6 combines with J gene TRBJ2-7. The CDR3 is made up of 13 amino acids. Per germline, CDR1 SGHVS and CDR2 FNYEAQ. CDR3: CASSGENSYEQYF.

This chain uses TRBV6-5 with TRBJ2-7. CDR1 MNHEY and CDR2 SVGAGI come from the germline V gene. The CDR3 contains 15 residues. The CDR3 sequence: CASSYSRTSLYEQYF.

J is TRBJ2-1 and V is TRBV19; there is no DNA to check the TCRdb D call of TRBD2. The CDR3 is 15 residues long. Germline loops: CDR1 LNHDA, CDR2 SQIVND (reference sequence). Here the CDR3 reads CASSQGEGQRDEQFF. Drawing the rest from reference TRBV19 and TRBJ2-1, the complete variable domain is DGGITQSPKYLFRKEGQNVTLSCEQNLNHDAMYWYRQDPGQGLRLIYYSQIVNDFQKGDIAEGYSVSREKKESFPLTVTSAQKNPTAFYLCASSQGEGQRDEQFFGPGTRLTVL.

This chain uses TRBV12-3 or TRBV12-4 with TRBJ2-5; no DNA is available, so the TRBD2 call from TCRdb remains unchecked. The CDR3 runs 14 residues. Here the CDR3 reads CASTPSWGEETQYF.

The CDR3 sequence: CASSQGLANEQFF. V usage is TRBV13 and J usage is TRBJ2-1; no DNA is available, so the TRBD2 call from TCRdb remains unchecked. The CDR3 contains 13 residues. Germline assignment: CDR1 PRHDT and CDR2 FYEKMQ (reference sequence).

The chain employs TRBV12-3 or TRBV12-4 and TRBJ2-5; without DNA, the TCRdb call of TRBD1 cannot be checked. The CDR3 has 14 amino acids. The CDR3 sequence is CASSRGRGEETQYF.

The V and J genes are TRBV28 and TRBJ2-7; the TCRdb D gene call, TRBD1, has no DNA to confirm it. The CDR3 has 13 residues. CDR1 is MDHEN, CDR2 SYDVKM, per germline. The CDR3 sequence: CASSLSRGMEQYF.

This rearrangement joins TRBV7-8 to TRBJ2-5; TCRdb lists TRBD1, though no DNA is available to test this call. Per the germline V gene, CDR1 is SGHVS and CDR2 is FQNEAQ. CDR3 size: 18 residues. The CDR3 spells CASSLEAGTGKARETQYF. The full variable domain, its missing parts supplied by reference TRBV7-8 and TRBJ2-5, is GAGVSQSPRYKVAKRGQDVALRCDPISGHVSLFWYQQALGQGPEFLTYFQNEAQLDKSGLPSDRFFAERPEGSVSTLKIQRTQQEDSAVYLCASSLEAGTGKARETQYFGPGTRLLVL.

The J gene is TRBJ2-7, the V gene TRBV7-8; checking the TCRdb D call of TRBD1 is not possible without DNA. Looked up from germline, CDR1 is SGHVS and CDR2 is FQNEAQ. The CDR3 is 14 amino acids. The CDR3 protein is CASSLVTGTYEQYF.

The chain combines TRBV9 with TRBJ1-2. CDR3 length: 13 residues. Germline V gives CDR1 SGDLS, CDR2 YYNGEE. This CDR3 is CASTGGPPYGYTF.

The chain has TRBV20-1 and TRBJ2-3. Germline-derived CDR1 and CDR2 are DFQATT and SNEGSKA (reference sequence). This CDR3 is 12 amino acids long. CDR3 loop: CSARSRTDTQYF.

The rearrangement links TRBV5-4 to TRBJ1-1; the D call from TCRdb, TRBD1, cannot be confirmed without DNA. The CDR3 is 15 residues long. CDR1 is SGHNT, CDR2 YYREEE, per germline (reference sequence). Here the CDR3 reads CASSFGEGRSTEAFF. Drawing the rest from reference TRBV5-4 and TRBJ1-1, the complete variable domain is ETGVTQSPTHLIKTRGQQVTLRCSSQSGHNTVSWYQQALGQGPQFIFQYYREEENGRGNFPPRFSGLQFPNYSSELNVNALELDDSALYLCASSFGEGRSTEAFFGQGTRLTVV.

The J gene is TRBJ2-3, the V gene TRBV19; no DNA is available, so the TRBD2 call from TCRdb remains unchecked. The CDR3 has 13 amino acids. Germline CDR1 LNHDA, CDR2 SQIVND (reference sequence). This CDR3 is CASRGRIADTQYF. Supplemented by reference TRBV19 and TRBJ2-3, the full variable domain reads DGGITQSPKYLFRKEGQNVTLSCEQNLNHDAMYWYRQDPGQGLRLIYYSQIVNDFQKGDIAEGYSVSREKKESFPLTVTSAQKNPTAFYLCASRGRIADTQYFGPGTRLTVL.

The CDR3 region is CATRHTGTGETGELFF. The chain has TRBV24-1 and TRBJ2-2; TCRdb's D gene call, TRBD1, goes unchecked for lack of DNA. Looked up from germline, CDR1 is KGHDR and CDR2 is SFDVKD. The CDR3 loop spans 16 amino acids.

The chain is built from TRBV4-1 and TRBJ1-1. Germline V gene data show CDR1 as MGHRA and CDR2 as YSYEKL. The CDR3 has 15 residues. The CDR3 reads CASSHSDALNTEAFF.

This CDR3 is CASSLVGEGPYEQYF. The chain recombines TRBV7-9 with TRBJ2-7. This CDR3 has 15 residues. The germline gives CDR1 SEHNR, CDR2 FQNEAQ (reference sequence).

The J gene is TRBJ2-7, the V gene TRBV6-2 or TRBV6-3. The length of the CDR3 is 11 residues. The germline V gene has CDR1 MNHEY and CDR2 SVGEGT. CDR3 residues: CASTSSYEQYF.

The chain carries TRBV19 and TRBJ2-3. This CDR3 has 14 residues. The germline CDR1 and CDR2 sequences are LNHDA and SQIVND (reference sequence). CDR3 amino acids: CASSIIGIPDTQYF.

This chain links TRBV5-5 with TRBJ2-7; TCRdb's D call of TRBD1 is untestable without DNA. Per the germline V gene, CDR1 is SGHKS and CDR2 is YYEKEE (reference sequence). The CDR3 covers 15 residues. CDR3 protein: CASKADRVASYEQYF.